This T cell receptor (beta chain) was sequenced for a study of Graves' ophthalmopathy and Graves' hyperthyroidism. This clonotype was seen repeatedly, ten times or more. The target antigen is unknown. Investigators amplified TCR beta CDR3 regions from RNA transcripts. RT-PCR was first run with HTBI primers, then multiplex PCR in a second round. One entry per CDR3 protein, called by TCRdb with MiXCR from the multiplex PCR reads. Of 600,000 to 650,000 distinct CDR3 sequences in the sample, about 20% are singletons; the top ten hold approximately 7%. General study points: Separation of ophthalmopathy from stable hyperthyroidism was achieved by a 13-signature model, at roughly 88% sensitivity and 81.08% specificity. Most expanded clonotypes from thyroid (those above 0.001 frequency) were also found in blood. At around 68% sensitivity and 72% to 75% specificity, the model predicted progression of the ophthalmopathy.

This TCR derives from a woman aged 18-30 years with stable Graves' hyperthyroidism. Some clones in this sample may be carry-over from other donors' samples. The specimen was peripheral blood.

This CDR3 reads CASSLASGESGELFF. The CDR3, as DNA: TGTGCCAGCAGCTTAGCTAGTGGAGAAAGCGGGGAGCTGTTTTTT. V usage is TRBV7-9 and J usage is TRBJ2-2; D gene ambiguous. Germline lookup yields CDR1 SEHNR and CDR2 FQNEAQ (reference sequence). This CDR3 region has 15 residues. Trimming took off 0 bases at V and 7 bases at J, with 12 bases between the two ends.